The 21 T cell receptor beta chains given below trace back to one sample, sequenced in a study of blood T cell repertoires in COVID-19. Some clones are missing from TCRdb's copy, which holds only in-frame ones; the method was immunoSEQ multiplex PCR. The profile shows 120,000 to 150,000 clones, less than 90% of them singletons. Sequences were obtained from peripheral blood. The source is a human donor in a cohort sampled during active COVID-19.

DNA for the CDR3: TGTGCCAGTAGTGGAGGGGTCTATGGCTACACCTTC. Residues: CASSGGVYGYTF. The chain is built from TRBV19 and TRBJ1-2; possible D gene TRBD1, 5 bases. Per the germline V gene, CDR1 is LNHDA and CDR2 is SQIVND (reference sequence). Deletions cut 5 bases from V and 4 bases from J, with 8 bases between. The CDR3 is 12 residues long.

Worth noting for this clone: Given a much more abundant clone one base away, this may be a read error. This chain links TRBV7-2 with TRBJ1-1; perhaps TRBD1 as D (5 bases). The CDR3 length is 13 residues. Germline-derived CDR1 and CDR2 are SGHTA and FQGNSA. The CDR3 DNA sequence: TGTGTCAGCAGCTTCTTTGACAGCAAGGAAGCTTTCTTT. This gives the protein CVSSFFDSKEAFF. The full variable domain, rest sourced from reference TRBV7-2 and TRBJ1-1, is GAGVSQSPSNKVTEKGKDVELRCDPISGHTALYWYRQSLGQGLEFLIYFQGNSAPDKSGLPSDRFSAERTGGSVSTLTIQRTQQEDSAVYLCVSSFFDSKEAFFGQGTRLTVV.

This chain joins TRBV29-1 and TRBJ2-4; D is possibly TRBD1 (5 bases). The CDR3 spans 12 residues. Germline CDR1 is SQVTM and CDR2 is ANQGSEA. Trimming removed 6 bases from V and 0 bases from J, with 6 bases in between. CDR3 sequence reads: CSVGVAKNIQYF. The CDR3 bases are TGCAGCGTAGGGGTAGCCAAAAACATTCAGTACTTC. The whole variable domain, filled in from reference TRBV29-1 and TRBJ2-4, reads SAVISQKPSRDICQRGTSLTIQCQVDSQVTMMFWYRQQPGQSLTLIATANQGSEATYESGFVIDKFPISRPNLTFSTLTVSNMSPEDSSIYLCSVGVAKNIQYFGAGTRLSVL.

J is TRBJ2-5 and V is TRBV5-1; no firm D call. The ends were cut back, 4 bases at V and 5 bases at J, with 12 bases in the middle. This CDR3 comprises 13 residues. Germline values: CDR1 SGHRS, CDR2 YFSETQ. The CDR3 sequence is CASSPQFGETQYF. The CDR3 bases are TGCGCCAGCAGCCCCCAGTTTGGCGAGACCCAGTACTTC.

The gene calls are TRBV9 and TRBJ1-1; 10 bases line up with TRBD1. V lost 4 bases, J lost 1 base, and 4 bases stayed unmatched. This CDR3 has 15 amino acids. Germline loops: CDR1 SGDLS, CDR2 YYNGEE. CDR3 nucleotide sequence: TGTGCCAGCAGCACCGGACAGGGGGGGAACACTGAAGCTTTCTTT. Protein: CASSTGQGGNTEAFF.

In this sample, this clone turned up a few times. In nucleotides, the CDR3 is TGCGCCAGCAGCCTCGGAGAGTCTAATGAAAAACTGTTTTTT. Its protein product is CASSLGESNEKLFF. The chain uses TRBV4-1 and TRBJ1-4, with D uncertain. Trimming removed 4 bases from V and 3 bases from J, with 9 bases in between. The CDR3 extends over 14 amino acids. CDR1 and CDR2 from the germline V gene are MGHRA and YSYEKL.

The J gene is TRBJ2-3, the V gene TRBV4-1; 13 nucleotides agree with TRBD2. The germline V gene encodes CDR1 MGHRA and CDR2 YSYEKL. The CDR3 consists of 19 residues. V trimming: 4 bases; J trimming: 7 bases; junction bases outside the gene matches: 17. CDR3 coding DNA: TGCGCCAGCAGCCCCCTACTAGCGGGGGGGCGGCGAGGGGTAAATACGCAGTATTTT. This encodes CASSPLLAGGRRGVNTQYF.

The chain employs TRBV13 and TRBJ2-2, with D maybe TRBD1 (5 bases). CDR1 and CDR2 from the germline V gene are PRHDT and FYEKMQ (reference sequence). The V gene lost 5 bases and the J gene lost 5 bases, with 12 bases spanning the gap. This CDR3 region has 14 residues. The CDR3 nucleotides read TGTGCCAGCAGCCTATGGCCAGGGACCGGGGAGCTGTTTTTT. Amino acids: CASSLWPGTGELFF.

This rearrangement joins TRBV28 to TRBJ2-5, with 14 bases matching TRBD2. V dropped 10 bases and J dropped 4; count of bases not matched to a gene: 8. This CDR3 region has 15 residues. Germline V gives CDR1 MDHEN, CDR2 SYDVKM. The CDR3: CATRLAGGPGETQYF. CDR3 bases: TGTGCCACCCGACTAGCGGGGGGGCCGGGAGAGACCCAGTACTTC.

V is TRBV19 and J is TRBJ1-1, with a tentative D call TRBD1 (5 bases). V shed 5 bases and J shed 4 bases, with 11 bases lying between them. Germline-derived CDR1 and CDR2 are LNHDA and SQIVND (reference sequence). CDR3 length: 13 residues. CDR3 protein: CASSPAGGTEAFF. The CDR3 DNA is TGTGCCAGTAGTCCAGCGGGGGGCACTGAAGCTTTCTTT.

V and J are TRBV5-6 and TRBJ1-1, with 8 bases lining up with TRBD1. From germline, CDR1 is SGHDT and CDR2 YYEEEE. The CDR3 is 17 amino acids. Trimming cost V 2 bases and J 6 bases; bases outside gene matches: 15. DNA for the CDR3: TGTGCCAGCAGCTTTCCGCCCCAGGGGGCCCCTCAGGCTGAAGCTTTCTTT. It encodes CASSFPPQGAPQAEAFF.

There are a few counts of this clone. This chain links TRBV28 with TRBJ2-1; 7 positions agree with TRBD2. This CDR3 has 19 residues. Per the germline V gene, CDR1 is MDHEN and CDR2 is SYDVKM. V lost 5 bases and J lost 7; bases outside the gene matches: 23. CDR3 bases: TGTGCCAGCAGTGCCGGATGGACTAGGCCCCAAAAGGCTACTAATGAGCAGTTCTTC. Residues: CASSAGWTRPQKATNEQFF.

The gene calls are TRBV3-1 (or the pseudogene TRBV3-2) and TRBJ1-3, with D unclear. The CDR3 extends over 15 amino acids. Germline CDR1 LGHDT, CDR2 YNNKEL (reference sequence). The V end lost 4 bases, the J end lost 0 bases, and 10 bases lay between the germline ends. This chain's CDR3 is CASSPVFSSGNTIYF. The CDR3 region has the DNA TGTGCCAGCAGCCCCGTTTTTAGCTCTGGAAACACCATATATTTT.

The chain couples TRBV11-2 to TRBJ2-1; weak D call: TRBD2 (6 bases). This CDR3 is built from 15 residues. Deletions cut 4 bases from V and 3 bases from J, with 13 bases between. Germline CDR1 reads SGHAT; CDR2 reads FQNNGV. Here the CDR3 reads CASSSEGLRYNEQFF. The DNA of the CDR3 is TGTGCCAGCAGCTCAGAGGGACTGCGCTACAATGAGCAGTTCTTC.

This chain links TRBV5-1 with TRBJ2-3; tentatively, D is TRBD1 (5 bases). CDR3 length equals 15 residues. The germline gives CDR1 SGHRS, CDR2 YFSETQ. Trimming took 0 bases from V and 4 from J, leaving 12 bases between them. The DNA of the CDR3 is TGCGCCAGCAGCTTGGGAACACAAGGGGCAGATACGCAGTATTTT. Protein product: CASSLGTQGADTQYF.

The CDR3 sequence: CASRGVLQETQYF. DNA for the CDR3: TGTGCCAGCAGAGGAGTACTACAAGAGACCCAGTACTTC. The V call is TRBV2, the J call TRBJ2-5; D remains ambiguous. Between the trimmed V and J ends, which lost 6 bases and 2 bases, there was a span of 10 bases. The CDR3 spans 13 residues. CDR1 and CDR2 (germline): SNHLY, FYNNEI.

CDR3 protein: CASSVAPGGNEKLFF. The CDR3, as DNA: TGTGCCAGCAGCGTAGCACCAGGGGGTAATGAAAAACTGTTTTTT. The rearrangement joins TRBV9 to TRBJ1-4; 7 bases map to TRBD1. The ends lost 0 bases at V and 4 bases at J; junction bases unmatched: 3. The CDR3 runs to 15 residues. Germline-derived CDR1 and CDR2 are SGDLS and YYNGEE.

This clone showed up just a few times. Written as DNA, the CDR3 is TGTGCCAGCAGTTTGACAGGGGGCCGACATTTT. It is translated as CASSLTGGRHF. The chain carries TRBV12-3 or TRBV12-4 and TRBJ1-5, with 10 bases fitting TRBD1. The CDR3 consists of 11 residues. Trimming cost V 3 bases and J 16 bases; bases outside gene matches: 3.

The CDR3 nucleotides are TGTGCCAGCAGCCCGGGGGGGGGATCACCCCTCCACTTT. It specifies CASSPGGGSPLHF. V usage is TRBV11-2 and J usage is TRBJ1-6; a possible D gene is TRBD1 (5 bases). With 5 bases removed from V and 10 bases from J, the gap between germline ends came to 12 bases. The germline V gene encodes CDR1 SGHAT and CDR2 FQNNGV. The CDR3 totals 13 residues.

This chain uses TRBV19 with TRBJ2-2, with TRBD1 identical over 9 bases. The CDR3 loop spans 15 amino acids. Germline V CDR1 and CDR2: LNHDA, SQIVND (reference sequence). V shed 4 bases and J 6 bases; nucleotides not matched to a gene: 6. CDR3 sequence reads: CASSRDRVAPGELFF. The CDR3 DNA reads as TGTGCCAGTAGTAGGGACAGGGTGGCGCCCGGGGAGCTGTTTTTT.

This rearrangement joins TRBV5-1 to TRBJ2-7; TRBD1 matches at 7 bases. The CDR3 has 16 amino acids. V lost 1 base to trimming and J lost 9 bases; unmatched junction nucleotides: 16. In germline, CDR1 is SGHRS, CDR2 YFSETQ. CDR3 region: CASSLSPASQGQGQYF. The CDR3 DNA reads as TGCGCCAGCAGCTTGTCCCCGGCATCACAGGGGCAAGGGCAGTACTTC.